This T cell receptor beta chain is drawn from a study of identical twins. General observations from the study: Potential partial confounding of zero-insertion analyses by invariant MAIT and iNKT cells was noted. Cord blood beta clonotypes present at high abundance carried fewer insertions; no such pattern appeared in memory repertoires.

From the 5' RACE reads, TCRdb called clonotypes with MiXCR, one entry per CDR3 protein. The data contain approximately 500,000 distinct CDR3 sequences, roughly 15% of them singletons. CDR1 and CDR2 (germline): ENHRY, SYGVKD. Trimming cost V 3 bases and J 3 bases, with 12 bases left between them. CDR3 length: 16 amino acids. To note about this clonotype: Its antigen is as yet unknown.

These records were also assigned to another study, of yellow fever vaccine responses in identical twins.

This TCR derives from a woman aged 18 to 35 in good health. The chain has TRBV10-3 and TRBJ2-6, with D perhaps matching TRBD2 (5 bases). Sequenced input: CD4+ T cells sorted from blood. CDR3: CAISDLTRSGANVLTF. The DNA of the CDR3 is TGTGCCATCAGTGACCTCACTAGGAGTGGGGCCAACGTCCTGACTTTC.